The entry below describes one T cell receptor (beta chain). The data derive from a study of cytomegalovirus exposure and HLA in healthy donors. Germline V gene lookup returns CDR1 SGHVS and CDR2 FQNEAQ. This CDR3 region has 18 residues. J gave up 0 bases and V 4 bases, and 8 bases lay outside the gene matches. 13 Jbeta primers and 60 Vbeta primers were used for the PCR. Using immunoSEQ multiplex PCR, the repertoire was profiled, and TCRdb retains in-frame clones only, with some absent. The sample lists more than 95,000 clones, about four fifths occurring once. Sequenced: PBMCs. This sequence originates from a woman between 50 and 59 years old in good health and CMV-seropositive. This chain joins TRBV7-8 and TRBJ2-5; the match to TRBD2 covers 13 bases. The CDR3: CASSSRLAGGPYQETQYF. The DNA of the CDR3 is TGTGCCAGCAGCTCAAGACTAGCGGGGGGACCATACCAAGAGACCCAGTACTTC.